These T cell receptor beta chains were read from a single sample in a study of cytotoxic CD8 clonotypes in ibrutinib-treated CLL. Data came from immunoSEQ multiplex PCR; TCRdb stores just in-frame clones and leaves some out. Here the sample spans roughly 200,000 clones, nearly 80% being singletons. This specimen consisted of PBMCs, obtained after 12 months of ibrutinib treatment. The receptors were gathered from a human donor with chronic lymphocytic leukemia. CDR3s include the opening cysteine and the closing phenylalanine or tryptophan. The D gene is left open where the match is weak. Expanded clones are given a class, and other clones once, few, many or no size at all.

clone_size,j_call,v_call,d_call,cdr3_nt,cdr3_aa
once,TRBJ1-4,TRBV6-6,-,TGTGCCAGCAGGGGGCAGCGACAACTGTTTTTT,CASRGQRQLFF
-,TRBJ1-1,TRBV7-3,-,TGTGCCAGCAGCTTAACACATAGGGGTTATGAAGCTTTCTTT,CASSLTHRGYEAFF
-,TRBJ2-7,TRBV5-3,-,TGTGCCAGAAGCTGCTACGAGGGCCCCTACGAGCAGTACTTC,CARSCYEGPYEQYF
many,TRBJ1-2,TRBV5-4,-,TGTGCCAGCAGCTTTTCTGGGTTGGGCGGCTACACCTTC,CASSFSGLGGYTF
-,TRBJ1-5,TRBV19,-,TGTGCCAGTGGCACCCGAGGGGGAAATCAGCCCCAGCATTTT,CASGTRGGNQPQHF
once,TRBJ1-3,TRBV6-5,-,TGTGCCAGCAGCAACGGGGGAAACACCATATATTTT,CASSNGGNTIYF
-,TRBJ1-1,TRBV12-5,-,TGTGCTAGTGGTTTGGTAACGGGACACCCATCGGAAGCTTTCTTT,CASGLVTGHPSEAFF
-,TRBJ2-5,TRBV2,-,TGTGCCAGCAGTGAGGGGGGAAGAGAGACCCAGTACTTC,CASSEGGRETQYF
-,TRBJ1-3,TRBV5-1,-,TGCGCCAGCAGCCCCTTTGGTGGGTCTGGAAACACCATATATTTT,CASSPFGGSGNTIYF
-,TRBJ1-5,TRBV5-6,TRBD1,TGTGCCAGCAGCTTGACAGGGGGTGATCAGCCCCAGCATTTT,CASSLTGGDQPQHF
-,TRBJ2-5,TRBV5-4,-,TGTGCCAGCAGCCCCTCGGGCAGGGGCCAAGAGACCCAGTACTTC,CASSPSGRGQETQYF
-,TRBJ1-2,TRBV29-1,TRBD1,TGCAGCGTTGACCCTCCGGGACAGAACTATGGCTACACCTTC,CSVDPPGQNYGYTF
-,TRBJ2-1,TRBV7-9,-,TGTGCCAGCAGCCCTACGGTCGGTTCTAGATACAATGAGCAGTTCTTC,CASSPTVGSRYNEQFF
-,TRBJ2-5,TRBV9,-,TGTGCCAGCAGCGTAGGAGGTTCGTACCAAGAGACCCAGTACTTC,CASSVGGSYQETQYF
-,TRBJ1-2,TRBV6-1,-,TGTGCCAGCAGTGAATGGATTCCCGGCTACACCTTC,CASSEWIPGYTF
-,TRBJ1-2,TRBV28,-,TGTGCCAGCACGAGTTTTTGGGGCTATGGCTACACCTTC,CASTSFWGYGYTF
-,TRBJ2-3,TRBV30,TRBD2,TGTGCCTGGAGTGTACCCGAAGGGGAGGGTTGGAATACGCAGTATTTT,CAWSVPEGEGWNTQYF
-,TRBJ1-4,TRBV19,-,TGTGCCACTTACAAGGGTAGCGGTGAAAAACTGTTTTTT,CATYKGSGEKLFF
-,TRBJ1-4,TRBV11-2,TRBD1,TGTGCCAGCAGCCAACTCTGGACAGGCGGGGGTGAAAAACTGTTTTTT,CASSQLWTGGGEKLFF
few,TRBJ1-3,TRBV28,-,TGTGCCAGCATCAGCCATGGAAACACCATATATTTT,CASISHGNTIYF
-,TRBJ2-1,TRBV19,-,TGTGCCAGTAGTATTCGGTCAAATGAGCAGTTCTTC,CASSIRSNEQFF
once,TRBJ1-1,TRBV15,-,TGTGCCACCAGCAGAGATATGAATCGGGCTTTCTTT,CATSRDMNRAFF
once,TRBJ2-1,TRBV11-3,-,TGTGCCAGCAGCTTTCGGGGGAATTCCTACAATGAGCAGTTCTTC,CASSFRGNSYNEQFF
-,TRBJ1-6,TRBV14,-,TGTGCCAGCAGCCAAGCGGGGAGCTCCTATAATTCACCCCTCCACTTT,CASSQAGSSYNSPLHF
many,TRBJ2-1,TRBV6-6,-,TGTGCCAGCAGCACACCTATAGACAATGAGCAGTTCTTC,CASSTPIDNEQFF
-,TRBJ2-3,TRBV25-1,-,TGTGCCAGCAGTGGGACGGGAGTGGGGGAGACAGATACGCAGTATTTT,CASSGTGVGETDTQYF
-,TRBJ2-7,TRBV4-1,-,TGCGCCAGCAGCCAAGTCAACGAGCAGTACTTC,CASSQVNEQYF
-,TRBJ1-1,TRBV19,-,TGTGCCAGTAGTATAGAAAGGAACACTGAAGCTTTCTTT,CASSIERNTEAFF